The 8 T cell receptor beta chains reported below all come from one sample, sequenced in a study of CD8+CD57+ T cells in acquired aplastic anemia. Only patients with CD8+CD57+ cell expansion on flow cytometry were chosen for sequencing. Genomic DNA templated the TCR beta VDJ and CDR3 profiling. TCRdb re-analysed the reads in MiXCR, keeping a single row per CDR3 protein. The table has about 180,000 distinct CDR3 sequences, approximately 48% seen once. Sequencing was carried out using sorted CD4+, CD8+, or CD8+CD57+ T cells (not recorded which) from PBMCs. These receptors originate from a human donor with aplastic anemia.

The chain couples TRBV10-3 to TRBJ2-5, with D possibly matching TRBD1 (6 bases). V lost 7 bases and J lost 4, with 13 bases in between. CDR3 length: 13 residues. Germline CDR1 is ENHRY and CDR2 is SYGVKD. The CDR3 region has the DNA TGTGCCATCAAGGGGGTGGAGCGAGAGACCCAGTACTTC. Translation gives CAIKGVERETQYF.

This clonotype was counted ten times or more. The chain's CDR3 is CASSSYRGMSYEQYF. In DNA form, the CDR3 reads TGTGCCAGCAGCTCGTACAGGGGTATGTCCTACGAGCAGTACTTC. The chain employs TRBV7-8 and TRBJ2-7; the match to TRBD1 covers 7 bases. Trimming cost V 4 bases and J 1 base; bases outside gene matches: 7. Germline CDR1 and CDR2: SGHVS and FQNEAQ. The length of the CDR3 is 15 residues.

This chain uses TRBV15 with TRBJ1-2, with D tentatively TRBD1 (5 bases). This CDR3 is built from 15 residues. The germline V gene encodes CDR1 LNHNV and CDR2 YYDKDF (reference sequence). V lost 0 bases to trimming and J lost 8 bases, with 16 bases between them. The DNA for the CDR3 is TGTGCCACCAGCAGAGAGGAAGGGAGCGCAGGGGGCTACACCTTC. As protein: CATSREEGSAGGYTF.

The chain carries TRBV29-1 and TRBJ2-7, with 9 bases that match TRBD1. V trimming: 4 bases; J trimming: 3 bases; junction bases outside the gene matches: 16. Germline CDR1 reads SQVTM; CDR2 reads ANQGSEA. CDR3 size: 17 residues. The CDR3 here is CSVGRTGTGRGNYEQYF. DNA for the CDR3: TGCAGCGTTGGAAGAACTGGGACAGGGAGGGGAAACTACGAGCAGTACTTC.

About this clonotype: One junction end disagrees with the germline gene, perhaps due to a read error. The chain combines TRBV24-1 with TRBJ2-3; D is perhaps TRBD2 (5 bases). This CDR3 has 15 residues. Germline V CDR1 and CDR2: KGHDR, SFDVKD. CDR3: CATSDRGWGTDTQYF. CDR3 bases: TGTGCCACCAGTGATCGGGGATGGGGAACAGATACGCAGTACTTT.

The rearrangement joins TRBV12-3 or TRBV12-4 to TRBJ2-7; 7 nucleotides align to TRBD1. This CDR3 has 14 amino acids. J was trimmed by 3 bases and V by 7 bases; bases with no gene match: 9. In nucleotides, the CDR3 is TGTGCCAGCACCGAACAGGGGATTATCTACGAGCAGTACTTC. Translating gives CASTEQGIIYEQYF.

The chain has TRBV20-1 and TRBJ2-1, with D perhaps TRBD2 (6 bases). Trimming cost V 6 bases and J 5 bases, with 17 bases left between them. Germline CDR1 reads DFQATT; CDR2 reads SNEGSKA (reference sequence). This CDR3 is 14 amino acids long. CDR3 DNA: TGCAGTGCGCCGGGGGACTCAGGCGACAATGAGCAGTTCTTC. It specifies CSAPGDSGDNEQFF.

The chain links TRBV28 to TRBJ2-3, with D possibly matching TRBD1 (5 bases). The CDR3 sequence is 18 residues long. V was clipped by 5 bases and J by 0 bases, with 21 bases between them. Germline CDR1 and CDR2: MDHEN and SYDVKM. This chain's CDR3 is CASSPPRHRPTSTDTQYF. CDR3 bases: TGTGCCAGCAGTCCCCCACGTCACAGGCCGACTAGCACAGATACGCAGTATTTT.